The rows below give T cell receptor beta chains drawn from one sample of a study of blood T cell repertoires in COVID-19. Assay: immunoSEQ multiplex PCR; the TCRdb copy retains only in-frame clones and omits some. The data contain about 200,000 clones, around four fifths of them seen just once; the ten biggest clones take up roughly 5%. The source material was peripheral blood. Source of these receptors: a woman between 65 and 79 years old with active or convalescent COVID-19. CDR3s include the opening cysteine and the closing phenylalanine or tryptophan. Fields, in order: J gene, V gene, D gene, clone size, CDR3 DNA, CDR3 protein. A D gene is named only where the DNA matches it firmly. Clone size is stated in some rows and not others, as once, few, many or a class when expanded.

j_gene: TRBJ2-2
v_gene: TRBV5-1
d_gene: TRBD1
abundance: -
CDR3nt: TGCGCCAGCAGCGTTGGGGGGAGACAGGGGATCAGCACCGGGGAGCTGTTTTTT
CDR3aa: CASSVGGRQGISTGELFF

j_gene: TRBJ1-1
v_gene: TRBV27
d_gene: TRBD1
abundance: -
CDR3nt: TGTGCCAGCAGTTTATCGTCCCATGCCGGACAGGGTTGGCGGACTGAAGCTTTCTTT
CDR3aa: CASSLSSHAGQGWRTEAFF

j_gene: TRBJ1-1
v_gene: TRBV4-1
d_gene: -
abundance: -
CDR3nt: TGCGCCAGCAGCCAAGAGGGTCGGGGGAACACTGAAGCTTTCTTT
CDR3aa: CASSQEGRGNTEAFF

j_gene: TRBJ2-7
v_gene: TRBV28
d_gene: -
abundance: -
CDR3nt: TGTGCCAGCAAGGCCTCGGGACTTGCCTCCTACGAGCAGTACTTC
CDR3aa: CASKASGLASYEQYF

j_gene: TRBJ2-1
v_gene: TRBV6-5
d_gene: TRBD2
abundance: few
CDR3nt: TGTGCCAGCAGTTCCGGGACTACCTCCTACAATGAGCAGTTCTTC
CDR3aa: CASSSGTTSYNEQFF

j_gene: TRBJ2-7
v_gene: TRBV9
d_gene: TRBD2
abundance: -
CDR3nt: TGTGCCAGCAGCGTAGGCGGGAGCCTCTACGAGCAGTACTTC
CDR3aa: CASSVGGSLYEQYF

j_gene: TRBJ2-2
v_gene: TRBV29-1
d_gene: TRBD1
abundance: many
CDR3nt: TGCAGCGTTTGGACAGGGAACACCGGGGAGCTGTTTTTT
CDR3aa: CSVWTGNTGELFF

j_gene: TRBJ2-6
v_gene: TRBV5-1
d_gene: TRBD1
abundance: -
CDR3nt: TGCGCCAGCAGCTTTGGGACAGGGGGGACCAACGTCCTGACTTTC
CDR3aa: CASSFGTGGTNVLTF

j_gene: TRBJ2-2
v_gene: TRBV24-1
d_gene: -
abundance: -
CDR3nt: TGTGCCCGGGGTAGTCGGGCCACCGGGGAGCTGTTTTTT
CDR3aa: CARGSRATGELFF

j_gene: TRBJ1-5
v_gene: TRBV7-9
d_gene: TRBD1
abundance: few
CDR3nt: TGTGCCAGCAGCTCCGGACAGGGGCTATATCAGCCCCAGCATTTT
CDR3aa: CASSSGQGLYQPQHF

j_gene: TRBJ2-1
v_gene: TRBV12-2
d_gene: -
abundance: -
CDR3nt: TGTGCAAGTCGCTCTCGGACGCGGGAGGTTTCCTACAATGAGCAGTTCTTC
CDR3aa: CASRSRTREVSYNEQFF

j_gene: TRBJ1-2
v_gene: TRBV15
d_gene: -
abundance: -
CDR3nt: TGTGCCACCACCACCTTGGGGCTCAAGGCAAACTATGGCTACACCTTC
CDR3aa: CATTTLGLKANYGYTF

j_gene: TRBJ2-5
v_gene: TRBV5-1
d_gene: TRBD2
abundance: -
CDR3nt: TGCGCCAGCAGCTTGGTTTCCGGGACTAGCGGCGCGACCCAGTACTTC
CDR3aa: CASSLVSGTSGATQYF

j_gene: TRBJ1-2
v_gene: TRBV27
d_gene: TRBD1
abundance: -
CDR3nt: TGTGCCAGCAGTCGCGGGACAGGGGCTTACTATGGCTACACCTTC
CDR3aa: CASSRGTGAYYGYTF

j_gene: TRBJ1-6
v_gene: TRBV7-9
d_gene: -
abundance: -
CDR3nt: TGTGCCAGCAGCTCCACAGGGCCGGGGAGCTCCTATAATTCACCCCTCCACTTT
CDR3aa: CASSSTGPGSSYNSPLHF

j_gene: TRBJ1-1
v_gene: TRBV15
d_gene: -
abundance: -
CDR3nt: TGTGCCACCAGCAGACCGACAGCCATGAACACTGAAGCTTTCTTT
CDR3aa: CATSRPTAMNTEAFF

j_gene: TRBJ1-3
v_gene: TRBV9
d_gene: -
abundance: -
CDR3nt: TGTGCCAGCAGCGTGGGAGGGGAAGGAAACACCATATATTTT
CDR3aa: CASSVGGEGNTIYF

j_gene: TRBJ1-5
v_gene: TRBV10-3
d_gene: -
abundance: -
CDR3nt: TGTGCCACAGGGGCCGACGAGGCTAATCAGCCCCAGCATTTT
CDR3aa: CATGADEANQPQHF